These T cell receptor beta chains were read from a single sample in a study of blood T cell repertoires in COVID-19. Measured with immunoSEQ multiplex PCR; TCRdb has only the in-frame clones, and not every one. The sample shows under 350,000 clones, 80% to 90% of them seen only once. The specimen was peripheral blood. The receptors stem from a man in his forties with acute or convalescent COVID-19. Both conserved end residues are part of each CDR3. Each record gives: V gene, D gene, clone size, J gene, CDR3 DNA, CDR3 protein. A D gene is named only where the DNA matches it firmly. A row's size may be missing; if present it is once, few, many or a size class.

TRBV11-3	NA	NA	TRBJ2-1	TGTGCCAGCAGCTTCTTATCCGGGAATGAGCAGTTCTTC	CASSFLSGNEQFF
TRBV2	TRBD1	few	TRBJ1-2	TGTGCCAGCAGGGGGTCTTTGGGGACAGGGAGCGGCTACACCTTC	CASRGSLGTGSGYTF
TRBV19	NA	NA	TRBJ1-1	TGTGCCAGTAGTTTTAGCGCTCCCCGGGGCACTGAAGCTTTCTTT	CASSFSAPRGTEAFF
TRBV30	NA	NA	TRBJ1-2	TGTGCCTGGAGCCAGGACCGGGCGGGAGGCTACACCTTC	CAWSQDRAGGYTF
TRBV9	TRBD1	NA	TRBJ1-6	TGTGCCAGCAGCGTAGGGGACAGGGGAGCCTCACCCCTCCACTTT	CASSVGDRGASPLHF
TRBV18	NA	few	TRBJ2-7	TGTGCCAGCTCACCGGAGCGGGCGAGCTCCTACGAGCAGTACTTC	CASSPERASSYEQYF
TRBV7-2	NA	NA	TRBJ1-2	TGTGCCAGCAGCTTAAGAGTTGCAGGGGATCTCAACTATGGCTACACCTTC	CASSLRVAGDLNYGYTF
TRBV12-3/TRBV12-4	TRBD1	NA	TRBJ1-2	TGTGCCAGCAGTTGGACAGGGAACTATGGCTACACCTTC	CASSWTGNYGYTF
TRBV30	TRBD1	NA	TRBJ1-1	TGTGCCTGGAGTTTCAGGGGGGTTCGTTACACTGAAGCTTTCTTT	CAWSFRGVRYTEAFF
TRBV5-1	NA	NA	TRBJ2-1	TGCGCCAGCAGCTACGGGGGGCTGAACTACAATGAGCAGTTCTTC	CASSYGGLNYNEQFF
TRBV6-5	TRBD1	NA	TRBJ1-3	TGTGCCAGCAGTAGACAGGGGGCAGCTGGAAACACCATATATTTT	CASSRQGAAGNTIYF
TRBV11-2	NA	NA	TRBJ2-6	TGTGCCAGCAGCCACCGAGGCTCTGGGGCCAACGTCCTGACTTTC	CASSHRGSGANVLTF
TRBV2	TRBD1	NA	TRBJ1-2	TGTGCCTCCGGGACAGGGGCCTATGGCTACACCTTC	CASGTGAYGYTF
TRBV6-7	TRBD2	NA	TRBJ2-1	TGTGCCAGCAGTTACTCAGGTAGCGGGGGCCTCTCCTACAATGAGCAGTTCTTC	CASSYSGSGGLSYNEQFF
TRBV6-5	NA	NA	TRBJ1-1	TGTGCCAGCAGTCGCACAGGGCTGGCTCGAGCTTTCTTT	CASSRTGLARAFF
TRBV6-5	TRBD1	once	TRBJ1-5	TGTGCCAGCAGCCCGACAGGGGGCAATCAGCCCCAGCATTTT	CASSPTGGNQPQHF
TRBV5-1	NA	NA	TRBJ2-2	TGCGCCAGCAGCTCCCAATCACTGAACACCGGGGAGCTGTTTTTT	CASSSQSLNTGELFF
TRBV2	NA	once	TRBJ1-5	TGTGCCAGCAGTGGGCTTCGACAAGGTCATCAGCCCCAGCATTTT	CASSGLRQGHQPQHF
TRBV15	TRBD1	NA	TRBJ2-2	TGTGCCACCAGTCAGGACAGGTGGGCGTCCACCGGGGAGCTGTTTTTT	CATSQDRWASTGELFF
TRBV24-1	TRBD1	NA	TRBJ2-5	TGTGCCACCAGTTCCGGGACAGAAGAGACCCAGTACTTC	CATSSGTEETQYF
TRBV29-1	NA	once	TRBJ1-1	TGCAGCGTTGGGTCCCAAGGGGCTGAAGCTTTCTTT	CSVGSQGAEAFF
TRBV19	NA	NA	TRBJ2-7	TGTGCCAGTAGTCCCTGGGGCGGGACGAACGAGCAGTACTTC	CASSPWGGTNEQYF
TRBV5-1	TRBD1	NA	TRBJ1-3	TGCGCCAGCAGCCCCGAGGGACAGGGAAACACCATATATTTT	CASSPEGQGNTIYF
TRBV4-1	NA	NA	TRBJ1-4	TGCGCCAGCAGCCCCCATACGGGGGGAGCTAATGAAAAACTGTTTTTT	CASSPHTGGANEKLFF
TRBV7-8	NA	NA	TRBJ1-4	TGTGCCAGCAGCTTAGAAGGGGCAGGAGAAAAACTGTTTTTT	CASSLEGAGEKLFF
TRBV6-4	NA	once	TRBJ2-3	TGTGCCAGCAGCCTTGGTGGGTTCAGGACAGATACGCAGTATTTT	CASSLGGFRTDTQYF
TRBV4-1	TRBD1	once	TRBJ1-5	TGCGCCAGCAGCCAAGATGTAGGAGGGGGCCTGCCCCAGCATTTT	CASSQDVGGGLPQHF
TRBV30	NA	once	TRBJ2-7	TGTGCCTGGATGGGCGGGATAACCTACGAGCAGTACTTC	CAWMGGITYEQYF
TRBV20-1	NA	NA	TRBJ2-1	TGCAGTGCTACTCCGTTCAATGAGCAGTTCTTC	CSATPFNEQFF
TRBV12-5	NA	few	TRBJ1-2	TGTGCTAGTGGCCCCCCGGGGGGGATCGGAGGGAATGGCTACACCTTC	CASGPPGGIGGNGYTF
TRBV2	NA	few	TRBJ2-2	TGTGCCAGCAGTCGTAGCACCGGGGAGCTGTTTTTT	CASSRSTGELFF
TRBV6-4	TRBD1	NA	TRBJ2-2	TGTGCCAGCAGGGATTCGGACAGGGCCGGGGAGCTGTTTTTT	CASRDSDRAGELFF
TRBV6-5	NA	NA	TRBJ1-2	TGTGCCAGCAGCCAAGTGGGGGCGGCTAACTATGGCTACACCTTC	CASSQVGAANYGYTF
TRBV3-1/TRBV3-2	NA	NA	TRBJ1-3	TGTGCCAGCAGCCAAGATCACACAGAAGGAAACACCATATATTTT	CASSQDHTEGNTIYF